What follows are 20 T cell receptor beta chains derived from one specimen sequenced in a study of tumor-infiltrating lymphocytes in primary liver carcinoma. cDNA specific to TCR beta was made from about 550 ng of total RNA, with a constant-region primer employed for priming. TCR beta libraries came from three nested multiplex PCR rounds using slightly modified ARM-PCR. Investigators reported that the first two PCR rounds, at 10 cycles each, used TRBV1-TRBV30 forward primers with a C-beta reverse primer. TCRdb used MiXCR to reprocess the multiplex PCR reads, holding one entry per CDR3 protein. This sample has roughly 330,000 distinct CDR3 sequences, with roughly two thirds found just once. It was unsorted whole blood that yielded blood RNA, and germline DNA was also extracted. What was sequenced was peripheral blood. Every receptor here comes from a man aged 40-50 years with primary liver carcinoma and hepatitis B virus infection.

The chain employs TRBV6-6 and TRBJ2-4, with D uncertain. Germline assignment: CDR1 MNHNY and CDR2 SVGAGI (reference sequence). CDR3 length: 20 amino acids. Trimming shortened V by 1 base and J by 0 bases, and 22 bases separated the two germline ends. CDR3 loop: CASSYLRPGVLGLAKNIQYF. Here the CDR3 DNA reads TGTGCCAGCAGTTACTTGAGGCCAGGCGTGCTAGGCCTAGCCAAAAACATTCAGTACTTC.

This clonotype is a singleton in its sample. Relative to the germline gene, one junction end is altered; a read error may explain this. The chain uses TRBV5-1 and TRBJ2-1; D may be TRBD2 (6 bases). Germline V CDR1 and CDR2: SGHRS, YFSETQ. The CDR3 has 13 residues. This CDR3 reads CDSSLQTSSEQFF. CDR3 DNA: TGCGACAGCAGCCTCCAGACTAGTTCGGAACAGTTCTTC.

This chain links TRBV12-3 or TRBV12-4 with TRBJ2-3, with D possibly being TRBD1 (5 bases). This CDR3 comprises 17 residues. Trimming removed 3 bases at V and 5 bases at J, with 21 bases between. The CDR3 spells CASSFYPRQNLRDTQYF. The CDR3 DNA sequence: TGTGCCAGCAGTTTTTACCCTAGACAGAACCTCAGAGATACGCAGTATTTT.

A few counts support this clonotype. V usage is TRBV18 and J usage is TRBJ1-1; 7 bases are a match to TRBD1. The germline V gene has CDR1 KGHSH and CDR2 LQKENI. This CDR3 has 12 amino acids. J lost 6 bases, V lost 5 bases, and 3 bases had no gene match. The CDR3 sequence is CASSADRAEAFF. In DNA, the CDR3 is TGTGCCAGCTCAGCCGACAGGGCTGAAGCTTTCTTT.

This clonotype was seen many times. The rearrangement links TRBV29-1 to TRBJ2-3; TRBD1 matches at 8 bases. Germline assignment: CDR1 SQVTM and CDR2 ANQGSEA. J lost 4 bases, V lost 4 bases, and 4 bases had no gene match. The CDR3 length is 13 residues. This chain's CDR3 is CSVVTGAPDTQYF. CDR3 DNA sequence: TGCAGCGTTGTGACAGGGGCACCAGATACGCAGTATTTT.

Comments on this clonotype: This may be a read error: a much more frequent sequence differs by one nucleotide. The chain has TRBV6-5 and TRBJ2-7; 7 bases fit TRBD2. The CDR3 contains 16 residues. V lost 6 bases and J lost 3; bases outside the gene matches: 14. Germline V gives CDR1 MNHEY, CDR2 SVGAGI. DNA of the CDR3: TGTGCCAGCAGCAAAGGACTAGTGGGATTGGGCTACGAGCAGTACTTC. Protein: CASSKGLVGLGYEQYF.

The V call is TRBV11-2, the J call TRBJ2-5, with TRBD2 as a possible D gene (6 bases). The CDR3 loop spans 17 amino acids. Trimming took 5 bases from V and 1 from J, leaving 20 bases between them. From germline, CDR1 is SGHAT and CDR2 FQNNGV. The chain's CDR3 is CASSEGLTGVCQETQYF. In nucleotides, the CDR3 is TGTGCCAGCAGCGAGGGGCTAACGGGAGTTTGCCAAGAGACCCAGTACTTC.

Only one count was recorded for this clonotype. This may come from a read error, since a much larger clone is one base off. This rearrangement joins TRBV6-5 to TRBJ1-5; 9 bases agree with TRBD1. This CDR3 has 18 residues. Trimming removed 6 bases from V and 5 bases from J; junction bases left unmatched: 17. Per the germline V gene, CDR1 is MNHEY and CDR2 is SVGAGI. This chain's CDR3 is CASRTFPPGTGFDQPQHF. Here the CDR3 DNA reads TGTGCCAGCAGAACGTTCCCTCCCGGGACAGGGTTCGATCAGCCCCAGCATTTT.

The V gene is TRBV11-1, the J gene TRBJ2-2; possibly TRBD1 for D (5 bases). V was trimmed by 10 bases and J by 5 bases, leaving 17 bases between them. Germline-derived CDR1 and CDR2 are SGHAT and FQDESV (reference sequence). This CDR3 region has 14 residues. The chain's CDR3 is CATREPCDTGELFF. CDR3 nucleotide sequence: TGTGCCACCAGGGAACCCTGTGATACCGGGGAGCTGTTTTTT.

This clonotype has a single count. This may stem from a read error, because a much larger clone lies one nucleotide away. This chain uses TRBV4-1 with TRBJ2-2; D may correspond to TRBD1 or TRBD2 (6 bases each). The CDR3 spans 15 residues. Germline V gene lookup returns CDR1 MGHRA and CDR2 YSYEKL. The CDR3 is CASSQGRGGTGELLF. The CDR3 bases are TGCGCCAGCAGCCAGGGCAGGGGAGGCACCGGGGAGCTGCTTTTT.

About this clonotype: The CDR3 end shows no conserved phenylalanine or tryptophan, and so a read error is likely. The DNA is omitted, as the CDR3 cannot be located on it reliably, and the CDR3 follows TCRdb's listing. This chain uses TRBV11-2 with TRBJ1-1; the table gives TRBD1 as D, unverified against the DNA. Ends included, the CDR3 has 14 residues. The V gene's germline CDR1 is SGHAT and CDR2 FQNNGV. The CDR3 protein is CASSSRGRNTEGFY.

Note on this clonotype: This may stem from a read error, because a much larger clone lies one nucleotide away. This rearrangement joins TRBV12-3 or TRBV12-4 to TRBJ1-5; possible D gene TRBD1, 5 bases. CDR3 length equals 14 residues. The DNA for the CDR3 is TGTGTCAGCAGTTTTGCGGGGCACAATCAGCCCCAGCATTTT. Its translation: CVSSFAGHNQPQHF.

Notes on this clonotype: No conserved phenylalanine or tryptophan ends this CDR3, so it is likely a read error. This chain uses TRBV6-5 with TRBJ2-7, with 12 bases aligning to TRBD2. CDR1 is MNHEY and CDR2 is SVGAGI in the germline V gene. V gave up 6 bases and J gave up 2 bases; unmatched junction bases: 5. The CDR3 spans 15 residues. The DNA for the CDR3 is TGTGCCAGCAGCCGCGGACTAGCGGGACCCTACGAGCAGTACTCC. It translates to CASSRGLAGPYEQYS.

This clonotype was observed many times. V usage is TRBV11-2 and J usage is TRBJ2-7; either TRBD1 or TRBD2 may supply D (5 bases each). This CDR3 comprises 14 residues. Trimming shortened V by 5 bases and J by 5 bases, and 16 bases separated the two germline ends. Germline assignment: CDR1 SGHAT and CDR2 FQNNGV. CDR3 DNA: TGTGCCAGCAGCCCCCGGGACCGGCAAAACGAGCAGTACTTC. Protein: CASSPRDRQNEQYF.

In regard to this clonotype: One base away lies a much larger clone, so this may be a sequencing read error. The V and J genes are TRBV12-3 or TRBV12-4 and TRBJ2-1; 13 bases align to TRBD2. The CDR3 runs 15 residues. The CDR3 is CASRKVGTSGNGQFF. CDR3 sequence (DNA): TGTGCCAGCAGAAAAGTCGGGACTAGCGGGAATGGGCAGTTCTTC.

As for this clonotype: At one boundary the junction diverges from the germline segment, which might be a read error. The chain links TRBV29-1 to TRBJ1-3; D is ambiguous. This CDR3 is 14 amino acids long. Germline-derived CDR1 and CDR2 are SQVTM and ANQGSEA. CDR3 sequence (DNA): TGCAGCGTTGATCGGCAGAACTCTGGAAGCACCATATATTTT. It translates to CSVDRQNSGSTIYF.

A note on this clonotype: Being one base from a much bigger clone, this may be a read error. The chain links TRBV4-3 to TRBJ2-4; D is possibly TRBD1 or TRBD2 (5 bases each). Germline V gene data show CDR1 as LGHNA and CDR2 as YSLEER. This CDR3 region has 16 residues. This chain's CDR3 is CTSSQDSRGGAGIQYF. CDR3 coding DNA: TGCACCAGCAGCCAAGACTCGAGGGGTGGGGCGGGCATTCAGTACTTC.

A remark on this clonotype: Sequence at one end of the junction differs from germline and may be a read error. V and J are TRBV11-3 and TRBJ2-1, with 9 bases matching TRBD2. Germline V gene sequence: CDR1 SGHNT, CDR2 YENEEA. The CDR3 is 14 amino acids. The CDR3 nucleotides are TGTGCCAGCAGCACCGGGACTAGCTTCGTTGTGCAGCTCTTC. Protein product: CASSTGTSFVVQLF. The full variable domain, with the rest looked up from reference TRBV11-3 and TRBJ2-1, is EAGVVQSPRYKIIEKKQPVAFWCNPISGHNTLYWYLQNLGQGPELLIRYENEEAVDDSQLPKDRFSAERLKGVDSTLKIQPAELGDSAVYLCASSTGTSFVVQLFGPGTRLTVL.

For this clonotype: A junction end diverges from the germline sequence, so it may reflect a read error. The rearrangement uses TRBV6-6 and TRBJ2-1; 7 nucleotides align to TRBD2. The germline V gene encodes CDR1 MNHNY and CDR2 SVGAGI (reference sequence). The CDR3 sequence is 16 residues long. The DNA of the CDR3 is TGTGCTAGCAGCCCGACTAGCATACTATCGGACAATGAGAAGTTCTTC. It specifies CASSPTSILSDNEKFF.

This rearrangement joins TRBV30 to TRBJ1-5; a possible D gene is TRBD1 (6 bases). The germline V and J ends were trimmed by 2 bases and 5 bases, with 13 bases remaining between them. Germline V CDR1 and CDR2: GTSNPN, SVGIG (reference sequence). This CDR3 contains 14 residues. The CDR3 nucleotides read TGTGCCTGGAGTACATGGACAGTGGATCAGCCCCAGCATTTT. Amino acid sequence: CAWSTWTVDQPQHF.